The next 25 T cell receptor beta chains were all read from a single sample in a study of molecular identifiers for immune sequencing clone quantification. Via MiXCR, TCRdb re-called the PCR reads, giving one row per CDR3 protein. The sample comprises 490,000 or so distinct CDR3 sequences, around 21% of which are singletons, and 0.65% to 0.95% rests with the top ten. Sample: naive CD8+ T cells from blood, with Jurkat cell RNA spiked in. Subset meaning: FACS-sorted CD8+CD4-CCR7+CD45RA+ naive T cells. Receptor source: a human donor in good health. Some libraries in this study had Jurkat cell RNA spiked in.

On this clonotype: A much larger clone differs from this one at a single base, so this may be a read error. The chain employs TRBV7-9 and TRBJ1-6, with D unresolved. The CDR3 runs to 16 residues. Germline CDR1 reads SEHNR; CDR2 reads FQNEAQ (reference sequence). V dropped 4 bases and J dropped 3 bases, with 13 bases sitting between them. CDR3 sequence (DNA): TGTGCCAGCAGCTCAAAAGAGGTCGGCTATAATTCACCCCTCCACTTT. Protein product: CASSSKEVGYNSPLHF.

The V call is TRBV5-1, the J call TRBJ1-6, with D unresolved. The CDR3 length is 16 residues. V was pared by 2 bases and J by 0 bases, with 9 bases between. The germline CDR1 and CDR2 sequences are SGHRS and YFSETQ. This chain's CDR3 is CASSLWSSSYNSPLHF. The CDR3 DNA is TGCGCCAGCAGCTTATGGAGCAGCTCCTATAATTCACCCCTCCACTTT.

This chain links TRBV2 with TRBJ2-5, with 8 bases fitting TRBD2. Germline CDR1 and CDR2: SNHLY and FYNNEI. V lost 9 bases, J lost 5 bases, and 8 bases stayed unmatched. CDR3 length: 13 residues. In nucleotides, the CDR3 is TGTGCCAGTTCAGCGGGGGACGGGGAGACCCAGTACTTC. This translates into CASSAGDGETQYF.

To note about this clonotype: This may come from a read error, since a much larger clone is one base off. This CDR3 is CASRLPLNTEAFF. The CDR3 DNA is TGTGCCAGCAGGCTGCCTTTGAACACTGAAGCTTTCTTT. This chain links TRBV14 with TRBJ1-1; no firm D call. Trimming cost V 6 bases and J 0 bases, with 8 bases left between them. Germline CDR1 reads SGHDN; CDR2 reads FVKESK. The CDR3 totals 13 residues. Based on the CDR3 plus reference TRBV14 and TRBJ1-1, the full variable domain is EAGVTQFPSHSVIEKGQTVTLRCDPISGHDNLYWYRRVMGKEIKFLLHFVKESKQDESGMPNNRFLAERTGGTYSTLKVQPAELEDSGVYFCASRLPLNTEAFFGQGTRLTVV.

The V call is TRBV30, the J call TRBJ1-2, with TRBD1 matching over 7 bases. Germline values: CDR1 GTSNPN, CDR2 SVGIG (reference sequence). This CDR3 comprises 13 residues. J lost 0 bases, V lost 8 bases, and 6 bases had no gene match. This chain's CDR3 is CAGTQGTNYGYTF. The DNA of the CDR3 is TGTGCCGGTACACAGGGGACTAACTATGGCTACACCTTC.

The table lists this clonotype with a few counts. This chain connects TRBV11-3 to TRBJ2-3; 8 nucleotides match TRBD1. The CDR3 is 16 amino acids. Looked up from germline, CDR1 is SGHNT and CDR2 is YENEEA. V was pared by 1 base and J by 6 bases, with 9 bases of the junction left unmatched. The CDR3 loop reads CASSLGGRGHTDTQYF. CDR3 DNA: TGTGCCAGCAGCTTAGGAGGCAGGGGGCATACTGATACGCAGTATTTT. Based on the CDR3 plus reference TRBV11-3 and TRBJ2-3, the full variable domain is EAGVVQSPRYKIIEKKQPVAFWCNPISGHNTLYWYLQNLGQGPELLIRYENEEAVDDSQLPKDRFSAERLKGVDSTLKIQPAELGDSAVYLCASSLGGRGHTDTQYFGPGTRLTVL.

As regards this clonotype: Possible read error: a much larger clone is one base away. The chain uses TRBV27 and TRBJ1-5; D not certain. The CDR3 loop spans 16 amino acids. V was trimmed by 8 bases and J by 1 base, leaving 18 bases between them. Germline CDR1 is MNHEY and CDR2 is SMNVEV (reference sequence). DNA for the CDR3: TGTGCCAGCTGTCCCAAACCGTTAGCAAGCAATCAGCCCCAGCATTTT. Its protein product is CASCPKPLASNQPQHF.

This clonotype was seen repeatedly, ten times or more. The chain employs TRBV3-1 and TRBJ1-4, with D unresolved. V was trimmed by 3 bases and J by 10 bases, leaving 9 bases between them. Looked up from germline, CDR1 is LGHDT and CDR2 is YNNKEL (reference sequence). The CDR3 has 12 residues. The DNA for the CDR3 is TGTGCCAGCAGCCAGGGTTACGGAAAACTGTTTTTT. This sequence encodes CASSQGYGKLFF.

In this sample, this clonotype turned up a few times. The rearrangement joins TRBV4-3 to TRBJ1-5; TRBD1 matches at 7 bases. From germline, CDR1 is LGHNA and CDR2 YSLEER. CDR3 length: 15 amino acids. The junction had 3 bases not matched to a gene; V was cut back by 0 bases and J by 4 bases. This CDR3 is CASSQDDRENQPQHF. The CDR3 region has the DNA TGCGCCAGCAGCCAAGACGACAGGGAAAATCAGCCCCAGCATTTT.

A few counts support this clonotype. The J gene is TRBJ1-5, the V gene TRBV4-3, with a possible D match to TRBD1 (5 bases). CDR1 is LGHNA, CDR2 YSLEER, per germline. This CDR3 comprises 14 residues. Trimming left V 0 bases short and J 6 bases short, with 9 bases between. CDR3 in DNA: TGCGCCAGCAGCCAAGACAGGGCTAGTCAGCCCCAGCATTTT. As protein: CASSQDRASQPQHF.

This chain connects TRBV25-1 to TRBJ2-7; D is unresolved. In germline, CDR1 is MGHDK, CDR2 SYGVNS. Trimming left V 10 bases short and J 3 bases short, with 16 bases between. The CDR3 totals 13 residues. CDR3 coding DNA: TGTGCCACCCTGGGTCATCTCCTCTACGAGCAGTACTTC. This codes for CATLGHLLYEQYF.

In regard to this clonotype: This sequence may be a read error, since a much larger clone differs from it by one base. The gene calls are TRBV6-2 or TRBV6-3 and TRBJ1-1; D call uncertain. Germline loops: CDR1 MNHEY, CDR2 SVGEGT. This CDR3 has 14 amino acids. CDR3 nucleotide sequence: TGTGTCAGCAGTTACGCGACACCGAACACTGAAGCTTTCTTT. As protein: CVSSYATPNTEAFF.

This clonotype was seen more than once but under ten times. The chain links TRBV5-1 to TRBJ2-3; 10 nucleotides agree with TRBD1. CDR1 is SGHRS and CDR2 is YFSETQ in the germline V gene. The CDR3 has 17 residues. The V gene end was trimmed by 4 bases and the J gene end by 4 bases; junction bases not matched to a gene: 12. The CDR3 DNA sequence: TGCGCCAGCAGCCCTTTTTGGGGGGACAGGGGCCCAGATACGCAGTATTTT. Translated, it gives CASSPFWGDRGPDTQYF.

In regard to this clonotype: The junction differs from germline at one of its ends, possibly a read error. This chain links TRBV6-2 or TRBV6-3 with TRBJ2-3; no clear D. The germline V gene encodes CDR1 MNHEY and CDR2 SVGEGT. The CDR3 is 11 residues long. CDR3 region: CAGSITDTQYF. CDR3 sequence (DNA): TGTGCCGGCAGTATTACAGATACGCAGTATTTT.

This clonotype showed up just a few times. The CDR3 DNA sequence: TGTGCCAGCTCACCCTGGACTAGCGAATCCTACGAGCAGTACTTC. The encoded protein is CASSPWTSESYEQYF. The chain uses TRBV18 and TRBJ2-7, with 9 bases matching TRBD2. In germline, CDR1 is KGHSH, CDR2 LQKENI. Trimming at V came to 3 bases and at J to 1 base, leaving 4 bases not matched to a gene. The length of the CDR3 is 15 residues.

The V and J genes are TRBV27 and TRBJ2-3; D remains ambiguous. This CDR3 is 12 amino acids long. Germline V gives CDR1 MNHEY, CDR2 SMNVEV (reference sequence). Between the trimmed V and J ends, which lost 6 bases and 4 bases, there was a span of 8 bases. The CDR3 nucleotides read TGTGCCAGCAGAAAGTATGCAGATACGCAGTATTTT. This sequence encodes CASRKYADTQYF.

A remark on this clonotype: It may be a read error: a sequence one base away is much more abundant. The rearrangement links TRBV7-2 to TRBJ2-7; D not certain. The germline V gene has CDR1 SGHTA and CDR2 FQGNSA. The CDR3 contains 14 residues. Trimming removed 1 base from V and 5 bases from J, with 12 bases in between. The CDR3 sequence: CASSLVFPGHEQYF. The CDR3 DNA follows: TGTGCCAGCAGCTTAGTGTTTCCGGGCCACGAGCAGTACTTC.

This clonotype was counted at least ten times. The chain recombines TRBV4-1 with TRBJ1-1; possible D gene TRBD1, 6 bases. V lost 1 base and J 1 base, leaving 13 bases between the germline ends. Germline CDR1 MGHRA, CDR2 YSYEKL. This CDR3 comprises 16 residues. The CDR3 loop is CASSQVLGRGNTEAFF. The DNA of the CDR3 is TGCGCCAGCAGCCAAGTATTGGGCAGGGGGAACACTGAAGCTTTCTTT.

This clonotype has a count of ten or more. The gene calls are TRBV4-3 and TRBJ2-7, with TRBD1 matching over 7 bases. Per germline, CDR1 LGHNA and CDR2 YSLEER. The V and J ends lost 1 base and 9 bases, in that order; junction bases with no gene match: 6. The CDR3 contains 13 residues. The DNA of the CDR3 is TGCGCCAGCAGCCAAGGGGACAGCGGCGTGCAGTACTTC. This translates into CASSQGDSGVQYF.

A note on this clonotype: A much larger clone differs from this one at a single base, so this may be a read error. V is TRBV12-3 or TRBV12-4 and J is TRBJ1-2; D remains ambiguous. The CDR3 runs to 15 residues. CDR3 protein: CASSLSGPGGYSYTF. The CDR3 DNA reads TGTGCCAGCAGTTTATCCGGACCGGGAGGCTATAGCTACACCTTC.

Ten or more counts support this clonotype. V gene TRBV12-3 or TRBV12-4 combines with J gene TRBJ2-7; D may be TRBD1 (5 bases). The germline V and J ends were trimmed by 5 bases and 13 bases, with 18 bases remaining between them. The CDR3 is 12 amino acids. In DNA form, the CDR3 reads TGTGCCAGCAGTCTAGACAGTCAGGTTGGATACTTC. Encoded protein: CASSLDSQVGYF.

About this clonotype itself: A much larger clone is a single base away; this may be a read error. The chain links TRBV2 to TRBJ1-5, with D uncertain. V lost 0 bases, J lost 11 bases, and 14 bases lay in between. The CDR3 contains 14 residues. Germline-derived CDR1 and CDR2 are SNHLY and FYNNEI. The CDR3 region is CASSEALPPASQHF. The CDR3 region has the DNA TGTGCCAGCAGTGAAGCGCTCCCACCCGCGTCCCAGCATTTT.

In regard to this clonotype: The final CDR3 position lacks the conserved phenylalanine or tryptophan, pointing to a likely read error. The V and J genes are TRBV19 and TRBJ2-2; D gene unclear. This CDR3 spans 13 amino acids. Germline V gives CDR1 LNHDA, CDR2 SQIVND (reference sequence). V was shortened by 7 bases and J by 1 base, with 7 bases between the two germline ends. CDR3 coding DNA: TGTGCCAGTATCACCCAGAACACCGGGGAGCTGTTTCTT. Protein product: CASITQNTGELFL.

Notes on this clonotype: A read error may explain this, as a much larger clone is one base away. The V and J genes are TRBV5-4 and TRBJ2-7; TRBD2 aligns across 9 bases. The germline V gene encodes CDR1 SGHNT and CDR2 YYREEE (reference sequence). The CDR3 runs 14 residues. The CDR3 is CTTSGAGGPHEQYF. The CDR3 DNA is TGTACCACCTCGGGAGCGGGGGGTCCCCACGAGCAGTACTTC. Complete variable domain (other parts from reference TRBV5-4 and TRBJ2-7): ETGVTQSPTHLIKTRGQQVTLRCSSQSGHNTVSWYQQALGQGPQFIFQYYREEENGRGNFPPRFSGLQFPNYSSELNVNALELDDSALYLCTTSGAGGPHEQYFGPGTRLTVT.

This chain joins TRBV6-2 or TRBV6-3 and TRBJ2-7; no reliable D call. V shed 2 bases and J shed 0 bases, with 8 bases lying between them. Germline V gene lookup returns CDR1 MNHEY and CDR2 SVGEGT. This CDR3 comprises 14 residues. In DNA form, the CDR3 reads TGTGCCAGCAGTTACCGGTCGGGCTCCTACGAGCAGTACTTC. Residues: CASSYRSGSYEQYF.